This T cell receptor beta chain was found in a study of T cell responses to AZD1222 COVID-19 vaccine. General observations from the study: Donors in the cohort were predominantly white British and more often female, and clonal diversity was possibly underestimated.

Clones were read by immunoSEQ multiplex PCR, and TCRdb kept only the in-frame ones, dropping some. The sample yields 75,000 to 100,000 clones, approximately 91% seen once. Per germline, CDR1 MGHRA and CDR2 YSYEKL. The junction had 7 bases not matched to a gene; V was cut back by 4 bases and J by 5 bases. This CDR3 contains 15 residues. About this clone itself: Its antigen is still unknown.

This sample comprised peripheral blood, obtained on day 0 of AZD1222 vaccination. This TCR was recovered from an adult in good health. The genes are TRBV4-1 and TRBJ2-3, with 9 bases lining up with TRBD1. The CDR3 protein is CASSPTGQGLDTQYF. CDR3 nucleotides: TGCGCCAGCAGCCCCACTGGACAGGGGTTAGATACGCAGTATTTT.